Listed below are T cell receptor beta chains from one sample, sequenced in a study of technical replicates of blood from several donors. TCRdb's copy holds only in-frame clones and misses some; the assay was immunoSEQ multiplex PCR. There are about 88,000 clones in the sample; 92% occur only once, and over 0.2% lies in the top ten. Source material: T cells isolated from PBMCs. These receptors were obtained from a human donor in good health. CDR3s include the opening cysteine and the closing phenylalanine or tryptophan. A D gene is named only where the DNA matches it firmly. Clone size appears in some rows only: once, few, many, or a class for an expanded clone.

V gene	clone size	J gene	D gene	CDR3 protein	CDR3 DNA
TRBV12-5	NA	TRBJ1-3	TRBD1	CASGLALTGGGNTIYF	TGTGCTAGTGGTTTGGCCCTTACAGGGGGCGGAAACACCATATATTTT
TRBV19	NA	TRBJ1-3	TRBD1	CASTRSPSFSRPDRGKAGNTIYF	TGTGCCAGTACCCGGTCTCCGTCGTTCAGTCGACCGGACAGGGGAAAGGCTGGAAACACCATATATTTT
TRBV29-1	NA	TRBJ2-7	NA	CSVERLDPYEQYF	TGCAGCGTTGAGAGGCTCGACCCCTACGAGCAGTACTTC
TRBV27	NA	TRBJ2-7	NA	CASSFEVGPGYEQYF	TGTGCCAGCAGTTTCGAAGTGGGTCCGGGTTACGAGCAGTACTTC
TRBV29-1	NA	TRBJ2-4	TRBD2	CSVEGREGPYIQYF	TGCAGCGTTGAAGGTCGGGAGGGCCCTTACATTCAGTACTTC
TRBV7-9	NA	TRBJ2-1	TRBD2	CASSSTGLAFNEQFF	TGTGCCAGCAGCTCTACGGGACTAGCATTCAATGAGCAGTTCTTC
TRBV7-2	NA	TRBJ1-4	NA	CASSVQVSGNEKLFF	TGTGCCAGCAGCGTACAGGTGTCGGGTAATGAAAAACTGTTTTTT
TRBV7-9	once	TRBJ1-2	NA	CASSLNAGTSNYGYTF	TGTGCCAGCAGCTTAAATGCGGGAACGTCTAACTATGGCTACACCTTC
TRBV25-1	few	TRBJ2-1	NA	CASSDLSGANEQFF	TGTGCCAGCAGTGACCTCTCAGGTGCCAATGAGCAGTTCTTC
TRBV29-1	NA	TRBJ2-7	NA	CSVVGISYEQYF	TGCAGCGTTGTCGGTATTTCCTACGAGCAGTACTTC
TRBV27	NA	TRBJ2-3	TRBD1	CASSLWGQGDADTQYF	TGTGCCAGCAGTTTATGGGGACAGGGCGACGCAGATACGCAGTATTTT
TRBV6-1	NA	TRBJ1-4	NA	CASSPMTVGIEKLFF	TGTGCCAGCAGTCCTATGACAGTGGGCATTGAAAAACTGTTTTTT
TRBV10-2	NA	TRBJ2-3	NA	CASQTGTDTQYF	TGCGCCAGCCAGACAGGCACAGATACGCAGTATTTT
TRBV7-9	once	TRBJ2-3	NA	CASSLVSVPDTQYF	TGTGCCAGCAGCTTAGTAAGCGTACCAGATACGCAGTATTTT
TRBV13	NA	TRBJ2-1	NA	CASSTQTGLSKYEQFF	TGTGCCAGCAGCACCCAGACAGGACTCTCCAAGTATGAGCAGTTCTTC
TRBV19	NA	TRBJ2-2	TRBD2	CASSMGLGLAGKNTGELFF	TGTGCCAGTAGTATGGGTTTGGGGCTAGCGGGAAAAAACACCGGGGAGCTGTTTTTT
TRBV6-1	NA	TRBJ1-4	NA	CASSEVTANEKLFF	TGTGCCAGCAGTGAAGTGACAGCAAATGAAAAACTGTTTTTT
TRBV5-4	few	TRBJ1-1	NA	CASSPVRGLTEAFF	TGTGCCAGCAGCCCCGTGCGGGGACTCACTGAAGCTTTCTTT
TRBV15	NA	TRBJ1-4	NA	CATSRGGGQGSEKLFF	TGTGCCACCAGCAGAGGGGGTGGCCAGGGATCCGAAAAACTGTTTTTT
TRBV5-1	NA	TRBJ2-3	TRBD2	CASRTATSGRFADTQYF	TGCGCCAGCAGGACCGCTACTAGCGGGAGATTTGCAGATACGCAGTATTTT
TRBV5-1	NA	TRBJ1-2	TRBD1	CASSLGTGGEQGGPRANYGYTF	TGCGCCAGCAGCTTGGGGACAGGGGGCGAACAGGGAGGACCCCGAGCTAACTATGGCTACACCTTC
TRBV4-2	NA	TRBJ2-1	TRBD1	CASSQDTPGGAYNEQFF	TGTGCCAGCAGCCAAGATACGCCAGGGGGCGCCTACAATGAGCAGTTCTTC
TRBV4-1	NA	TRBJ2-7	NA	CASSQDPKTGGSYEQYF	TGCGCCAGCAGCCAAGACCCTAAGACAGGCGGGTCCTACGAGCAGTACTTC
TRBV2	NA	TRBJ1-2	NA	CASSEGGDSGFGYTF	TGTGCCAGCAGTGAAGGTGGAGACAGTGGATTCGGCTACACCTTC
TRBV29-1	NA	TRBJ1-2	TRBD1	CSVGGTAIIYGYTF	TGCAGCGTTGGCGGGACAGCGATCATCTATGGCTACACCTTC
TRBV27	NA	TRBJ2-1	TRBD2	CASSWTRSPYNEQFF	TGTGCCAGCAGCTGGACTAGGAGCCCCTACAATGAGCAGTTCTTC
TRBV13	NA	TRBJ1-1	TRBD1	CASSSLSPGQGLFRAFF	TGTGCCAGCAGTTCCTTATCACCGGGACAGGGCCTGTTTCGAGCTTTCTTT
TRBV18	NA	TRBJ2-7	NA	CASSPKQGVPYEQYF	TGTGCCAGCTCACCAAAACAGGGTGTCCCCTACGAGCAGTACTTC
TRBV6-6	NA	TRBJ2-1	NA	CASSLQYNEQFF	TGTGCCAGCTCACTCCAATACAATGAGCAGTTCTTC
TRBV2	few	TRBJ1-3	NA	CASADFLKEPGNTIYF	TGTGCCAGTGCGGACTTCTTAAAGGAGCCTGGAAACACCATATATTTT
TRBV18	NA	TRBJ2-2	TRBD1	CASSPVGTGSVGELFF	TGTGCCAGCTCACCAGTCGGGACAGGGAGCGTCGGGGAGCTGTTTTTT
TRBV9	NA	TRBJ2-1	NA	CASSVPGYNEQFF	TGTGCCAGCAGCGTTCCAGGATACAATGAGCAGTTCTTC
TRBV6-1	NA	TRBJ2-7	NA	CASNRENFYEQYF	TGTGCCAGCAACAGGGAAAATTTCTACGAGCAGTACTTC
TRBV5-4	NA	TRBJ1-1	NA	CASSSPEGTEAFF	TGTGCCAGCAGCTCACCCGAGGGCACTGAAGCTTTCTTT
TRBV10-3	NA	TRBJ1-4	TRBD1	CATGTGRSEKLFF	TGTGCCACAGGGACAGGGAGGAGTGAAAAACTGTTTTTT
TRBV6-1	NA	TRBJ2-2	TRBD2	CASGLATNTGELFF	TGTGCCAGTGGACTAGCGACGAACACCGGGGAGCTGTTTTTT
TRBV28	NA	TRBJ2-3	NA	CASSLPLNTDTQYF	TGTGCCAGCAGTTTACCACTAAACACAGATACGCAGTATTTT
TRBV20-1	NA	TRBJ1-2	TRBD1	CSAPAGTGASF	TGCAGTGCTCCCGCCGGGACAGGGGCCTCCTTC
TRBV7-6	NA	TRBJ2-5	NA	CASSLGQQETQYF	TGTGCCAGCAGCTTAGGACAGCAAGAGACCCAGTACTTC
TRBV5-4	NA	TRBJ2-6	TRBD1	CASSSTGAAANVLTF	TGTGCCAGCAGCTCGACAGGGGCGGCAGCCAACGTCCTGACTTTC
TRBV11-3	NA	TRBJ2-1	NA	CASSFSGDYNEQFF	TGTGCCAGCAGCTTCTCGGGGGACTACAATGAGCAGTTCTTC
TRBV5-1	NA	TRBJ2-7	TRBD2	CASSFTGTSVPYEQYF	TGCGCCAGCAGCTTTACCGGGACTAGCGTACCCTACGAGCAGTACTTC
TRBV10-3	NA	TRBJ1-6	TRBD1	CAISHEQGPSSPLHF	TGTGCCATCAGTCACGAACAGGGGCCTTCTTCACCCCTCCACTTT
TRBV7-9	NA	TRBJ2-1	NA	CASSLGNAGFNEQFF	TGTGCCAGCAGCTTAGGTAATGCAGGTTTCAATGAGCAGTTCTTC
TRBV9	NA	TRBJ2-2	TRBD2	CASSVSLAGTGELFF	TGTGCCAGCAGCGTCTCCCTAGCGGGAACCGGGGAGCTGTTTTTT
TRBV19	NA	TRBJ1-5	TRBD1	CASSILSGGNQQPQHF	TGTGCCAGTAGTATTCTGTCAGGGGGTAACCAACAGCCCCAGCATTTT
TRBV5-1	NA	TRBJ2-7	TRBD2	CASSLVTSGETYEQYF	TGCGCCAGCAGCTTAGTAACTAGCGGGGAAACCTACGAGCAGTACTTC
TRBV12-5	NA	TRBJ1-6	TRBD1	CASGWTGIAEISPLHF	TGTGCTAGTGGGTGGACAGGCATAGCAGAAATTTCACCCCTCCACTTT
TRBV11-3	NA	TRBJ2-7	NA	CASSLDGAYEQYF	TGTGCCAGCAGCTTAGACGGAGCCTACGAGCAGTACTTC
TRBV18	NA	TRBJ2-5	TRBD1	CASSLNRDREETQYF	TGTGCCAGCTCGTTGAACCGGGACAGGGAAGAGACCCAGTACTTC
TRBV5-4	NA	TRBJ1-4	NA	CASSLRGEGEKLFF	TGTGCCAGCAGCTTGCGGGGGGAAGGGGAAAAACTGTTTTTT
TRBV2	NA	TRBJ2-1	NA	CASSGLRSLGEQFF	TGTGCCAGCAGTGGTCTGAGGTCTTTGGGTGAGCAGTTCTTC
TRBV7-6	NA	TRBJ2-3	TRBD2	CASSLGQGGDTQYF	TGTGCCAGCAGCTTAGGGCAGGGAGGGGATACGCAGTATTTT
TRBV27	NA	TRBJ2-5	NA	CASRPLAGRYQETQYF	TGTGCCAGCCGGCCACTGGCGGGGAGATACCAAGAGACCCAGTACTTC